One and the same sample provided the 8 T cell receptor beta chains below, sequenced in a study of shared clonotypes between healthy human individuals. The table came from immunoSEQ multiplex PCR; TCRdb's copy has only in-frame clones and leaves some out. The repertoire holds 600,000 to 800,000 clones, with 55% to 75% as singletons. The sequenced sample consisted of memory CD4+ T cells sorted from blood. Subset here: CD45RA-negative fraction. These receptors all stem from a woman aged 30 to 39 in good health.

This clone was detected many times. The chain recombines TRBV5-1 with TRBJ1-1; perhaps TRBD1 as D (6 bases). CDR3 length: 14 residues. Trimming shortened V by 4 bases and J by 5 bases, and 15 bases separated the two germline ends. In germline, CDR1 is SGHRS, CDR2 YFSETQ. The CDR3 here is CASSPGQPRTEAFF. CDR3 nucleotides: TGCGCCAGCAGCCCCGGACAGCCGAGGACTGAAGCTTTCTTT. Full variable domain (outside the CDR3, taken from reference TRBV5-1 and TRBJ1-1): KAGVTQTPRYLIKTRGQQVTLSCSPISGHRSVSWYQQTPGQGLQFLFEYFSETQRNKGNFPGRFSGRQFSNSRSEMNVSTLELGDSALYLCASSPGQPRTEAFFGQGTRLTVV.

This chain links TRBV20-1 with TRBJ1-1, with 8 bases aligning to TRBD1. Looked up from germline, CDR1 is DFQATT and CDR2 is SNEGSKA (reference sequence). V shed 5 bases, J shed 8 bases, and the junction held 1 base outside the gene matches. CDR3 length: 10 residues. The CDR3 here is CSARQGEAFF. CDR3 nucleotide sequence: TGCAGTGCTCGACAGGGGGAAGCTTTCTTT.

The rearrangement joins TRBV6-5 to TRBJ2-7; 8 positions match TRBD1. The CDR3 contains 15 residues. Germline-derived CDR1 and CDR2 are MNHEY and SVGAGI. V lost 5 bases, J lost 4 bases, and 10 bases stayed unmatched. CDR3 nucleotide sequence: TGTGCCAGCAGTAATACAGACAGGGGTGGATACGAGCAGTACTTC. It codes for CASSNTDRGGYEQYF.

The chain joins TRBV27 to TRBJ1-1, with D perhaps matching TRBD1 (5 bases). The length of the CDR3 is 13 residues. Germline-derived CDR1 and CDR2 are MNHEY and SMNVEV (reference sequence). Trimming removed 2 bases from V and 6 bases from J, with 10 bases in between. In DNA form, the CDR3 reads TGTGCCAGCAGTTTAGAGGGGCGGGCTGAAGCTTTCTTT. Translation gives CASSLEGRAEAFF.

Comments on this clone: Within the sample, other DNA sequences also encode this same CDR3. The chain uses TRBV5-1 and TRBJ2-1; no reliable D call. The germline V gene has CDR1 SGHRS and CDR2 YFSETQ. The V end was cut by 0 bases, the J end by 5 bases, with 9 bases between. This CDR3 comprises 14 residues. CDR3 coding DNA: TGCGCCAGCAGCTTGGCCGGGCGGAACAATGAGCAGTTCTTC. Translated, it gives CASSLAGRNNEQFF.

J is TRBJ2-3 and V is TRBV20-1; D is ambiguous. There are 11 residues in the CDR3. Germline-derived CDR1 and CDR2 are DFQATT and SNEGSKA (reference sequence). The CDR3 DNA reads TGCAGCCAGACGGCCTTCGATACGCAGTATTTT. Translating gives CSQTAFDTQYF.

Here the CDR3 DNA reads TGCAGCGTTGTGAATACCTACGAGCAGTACTTC. This translates into CSVVNTYEQYF. This rearrangement joins TRBV29-1 to TRBJ2-7; D not resolved. The CDR3 sequence is 11 residues long. CDR1 SQVTM and CDR2 ANQGSEA come from the germline V gene. Between the trimmed V and J ends, which lost 4 bases and 2 bases, there was a span of 6 bases.

V and J are TRBV10-3 and TRBJ2-5, with D perhaps matching TRBD2 (6 bases). Gene TRBJ2-7 matches the end of the DNA better, so the J call may be wrong. The germline V gene encodes CDR1 ENHRY and CDR2 SYGVKD. The length of the CDR3 is 13 residues. The CDR3 spells CAIRWGVTYEQYF. CDR3 sequence (DNA): TGTGCCATCCGGTGGGGGGTGACCTACGAGCAGTACTTC.